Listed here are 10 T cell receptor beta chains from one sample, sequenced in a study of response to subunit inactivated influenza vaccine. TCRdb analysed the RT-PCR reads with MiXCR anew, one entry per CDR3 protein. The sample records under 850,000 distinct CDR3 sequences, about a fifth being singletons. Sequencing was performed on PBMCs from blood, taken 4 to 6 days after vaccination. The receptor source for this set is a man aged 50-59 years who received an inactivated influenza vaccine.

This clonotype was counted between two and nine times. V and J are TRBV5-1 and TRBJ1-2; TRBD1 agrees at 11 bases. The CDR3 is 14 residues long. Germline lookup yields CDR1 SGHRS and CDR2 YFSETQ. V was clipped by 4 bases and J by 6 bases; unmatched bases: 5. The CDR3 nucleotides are TGCGCCAGCAGCCCCGGACAGGGGGCTGATGGCTACACCTTC. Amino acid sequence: CASSPGQGADGYTF.

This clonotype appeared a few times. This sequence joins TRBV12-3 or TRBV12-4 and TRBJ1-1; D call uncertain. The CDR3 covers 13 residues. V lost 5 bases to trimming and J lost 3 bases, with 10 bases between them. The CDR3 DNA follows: TGTGCCAGCAGTCAACCCGAGGACACTGAAGCTTTCTTT. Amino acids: CASSQPEDTEAFF.

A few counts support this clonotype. DNA of the CDR3: TGCGCCAGCAGCCAAGATAGCGGGGACTCCTACAATGAGCAGTTCTTC. Its protein is CASSQDSGDSYNEQFF. The rearrangement links TRBV4-1 to TRBJ2-1, with 8 bases lining up with TRBD2. Germline CDR1 is MGHRA and CDR2 is YSYEKL. The CDR3 length is 16 residues. V lost 0 bases to trimming and J lost 0 bases; unmatched junction nucleotides: 1.

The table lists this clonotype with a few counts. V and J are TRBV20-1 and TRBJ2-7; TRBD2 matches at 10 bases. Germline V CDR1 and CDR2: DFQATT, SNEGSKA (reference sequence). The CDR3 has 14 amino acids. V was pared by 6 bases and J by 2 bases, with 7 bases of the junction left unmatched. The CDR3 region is CSAPSGSTTYEQYF. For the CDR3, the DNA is TGCAGTGCCCCTAGCGGGAGTACAACCTACGAGCAGTACTTC.

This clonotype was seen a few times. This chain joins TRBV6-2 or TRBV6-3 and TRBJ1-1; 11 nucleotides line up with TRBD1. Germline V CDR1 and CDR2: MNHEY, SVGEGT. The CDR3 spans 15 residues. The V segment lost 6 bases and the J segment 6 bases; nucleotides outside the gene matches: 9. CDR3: CASRARTGGLPEAFF. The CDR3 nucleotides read TGTGCCAGCAGGGCACGGACAGGGGGCCTTCCTGAAGCTTTCTTT.

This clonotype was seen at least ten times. The CDR3 DNA follows: TGCAGCGTTGAAGAAAGACTAGCGAACAATGAGCAGTTCTTC. Residues: CSVEERLANNEQFF. V gene TRBV29-1 combines with J gene TRBJ2-1, with TRBD2 identical over 8 bases. The CDR3 runs 14 residues. Germline lookup yields CDR1 SQVTM and CDR2 ANQGSEA. J lost 5 bases, V lost 0 bases, and 3 bases had no gene match.

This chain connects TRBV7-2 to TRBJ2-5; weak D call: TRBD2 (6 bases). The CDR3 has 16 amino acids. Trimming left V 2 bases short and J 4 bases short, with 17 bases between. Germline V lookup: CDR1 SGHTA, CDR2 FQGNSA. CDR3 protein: CASSLWVWDSVETQYF. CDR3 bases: TGTGCCAGCAGCTTATGGGTTTGGGACTCAGTAGAGACCCAGTACTTC.

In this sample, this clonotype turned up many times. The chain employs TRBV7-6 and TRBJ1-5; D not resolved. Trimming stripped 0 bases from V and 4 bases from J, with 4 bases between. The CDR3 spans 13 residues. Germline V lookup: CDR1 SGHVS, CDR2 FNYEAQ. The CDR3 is CASSLALNQPQHF. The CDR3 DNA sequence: TGTGCCAGCAGCTTAGCGCTGAATCAGCCCCAGCATTTT. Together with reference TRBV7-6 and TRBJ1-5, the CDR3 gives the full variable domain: GAGVSQSPRYKVTKRGQDVALRCDPISGHVSLYWYRQALGQGPEFLTYFNYEAQQDKSGLPNDRFSAERPEGSISTLTIQRTEQRDSAMYRCASSLALNQPQHFGDGTRLSIL.

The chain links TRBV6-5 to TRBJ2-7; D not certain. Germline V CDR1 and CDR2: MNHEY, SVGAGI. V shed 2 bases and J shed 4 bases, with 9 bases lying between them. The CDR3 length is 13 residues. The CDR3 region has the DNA TGTGCCAGCAGTTACGCGAGAGGATACGAGCAGTACTTC. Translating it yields CASSYARGYEQYF.

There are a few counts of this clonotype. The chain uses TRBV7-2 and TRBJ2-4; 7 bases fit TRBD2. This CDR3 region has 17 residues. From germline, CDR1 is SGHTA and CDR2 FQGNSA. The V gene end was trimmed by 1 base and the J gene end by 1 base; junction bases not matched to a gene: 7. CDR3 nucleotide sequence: TGTGCCAGCAGCTTAGTCGGGCTAGCGGATGCCAAAAACATTCAGTACTTC. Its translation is CASSLVGLADAKNIQYF.